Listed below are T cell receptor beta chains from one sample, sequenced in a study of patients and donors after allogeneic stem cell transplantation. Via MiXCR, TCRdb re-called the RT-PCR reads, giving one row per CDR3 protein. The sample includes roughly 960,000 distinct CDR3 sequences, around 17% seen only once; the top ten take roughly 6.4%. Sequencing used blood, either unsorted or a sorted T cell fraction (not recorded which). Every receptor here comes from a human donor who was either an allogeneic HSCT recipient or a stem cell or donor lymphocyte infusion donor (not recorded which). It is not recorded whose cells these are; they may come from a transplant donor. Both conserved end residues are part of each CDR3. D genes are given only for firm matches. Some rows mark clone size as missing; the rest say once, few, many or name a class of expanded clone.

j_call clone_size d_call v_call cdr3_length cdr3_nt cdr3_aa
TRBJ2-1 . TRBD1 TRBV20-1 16 TGCAGTGCTATAATAGACCGGGACAGGGCCAGGAATGAGCAGTTCTTC CSAIIDRDRARNEQFF
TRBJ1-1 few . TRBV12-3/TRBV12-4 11 TGTGCCAGCACCAGGGAGACTGAAGCTTTCTTT CASTRETEAFF
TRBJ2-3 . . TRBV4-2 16 TGTGCCAGCAGCCAAGAATTGATACTCGGAGCAGATACGCAGTATTTT CASSQELILGADTQYF
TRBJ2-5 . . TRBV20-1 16 TGCAGTGTGGGTAGGGGAAGGAGATTGCTGGGAGAGACCCAGTACTTC CSVGRGRRLLGETQYF
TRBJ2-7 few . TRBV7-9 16 TGTGCCAGCAGCGATCAGGGTATGGGGTTAACCTACGAGCAGTACTTC CASSDQGMGLTYEQYF
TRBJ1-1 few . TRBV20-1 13 TGCAGTGCTCGAAGGGAACCGAACACTGAAGCTTTCTTT CSARREPNTEAFF
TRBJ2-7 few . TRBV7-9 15 TGTGCCAGCAGCTTAGGGGGGACCAAGGGGGGTGAGCAGTACTTC CASSLGGTKGGEQYF
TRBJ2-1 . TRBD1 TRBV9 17 TGTGCCAGCAGCGTAGTTCCGACAGGGAGCACGGGCAATGAGCAGTTCTTC CASSVVPTGSTGNEQFF
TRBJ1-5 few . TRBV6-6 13 TGTGCCAGCAGTGACGCCGGGAGTCAGCCCCAGCATTTT CASSDAGSQPQHF
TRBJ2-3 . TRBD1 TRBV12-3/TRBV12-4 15 TGTGCCAGCAGTTCGACAGGGTCTGCCGCAGATACGCAGTATTTT CASSSTGSAADTQYF
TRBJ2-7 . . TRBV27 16 TGTGCCAGCAGTTTAGACAACGCCTTTAGCTCCTACGAGCAGTACTTC CASSLDNAFSSYEQYF
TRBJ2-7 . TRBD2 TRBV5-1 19 TGCGCCAGCAGCTTGAGGGCACTAGCGGGGACCCTGGGGAGAGACGAGCAGTACTTC CASSLRALAGTLGRDEQYF
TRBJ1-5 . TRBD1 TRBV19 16 TGTGCCAGTATCAAATCTGGGACAGCCTTAAATCAGCCCCAGCATTTT CASIKSGTALNQPQHF
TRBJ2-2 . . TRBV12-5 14 TGTGCTAGTGGTTTGGGGACAAACACCGGGGAGCTGTTTTTT CASGLGTNTGELFF
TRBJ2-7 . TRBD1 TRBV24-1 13 TGTGCCACCAGTGAGAGACAGGGGTCCGAGCAGTACTTC CATSERQGSEQYF
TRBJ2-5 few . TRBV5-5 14 TGTGCCAGCAGCGGGGACGGGGGACAAGAGACCCAGTACTTC CASSGDGGQETQYF